These 24 T cell receptor beta chains came from one sample sequenced in a study of OX40 agonist ivuxolimab in advanced cancers. Sequenced by immunoSEQ multiplex PCR; TCRdb stores in-frame clones only, minus some. The sample holds some 19,000 clones, roughly 68% seen once. Sequencing was performed on CD4+ or CD8+ T cells sorted from blood, taken in a trial of the OX40 agonist ivuxolimab. The receptor source for this set is an adult with an advanced solid tumor such as melanoma, head and neck, liver or kidney cancer.

This chain joins TRBV19 and TRBJ1-1; D uncertain. There are 13 residues in the CDR3. CDR1 is LNHDA, CDR2 SQIVND, per germline (reference sequence). Trimming cost V 5 bases and J 0 bases, with 7 bases left between them. CDR3 DNA: TGTGCCAGTAGTTACAGCCTGAACACTGAAGCTTTCTTT. As protein: CASSYSLNTEAFF.

The V call is TRBV11-2, the J call TRBJ2-7, with D possibly matching TRBD1 (5 bases). V was shortened by 1 base and J by 3 bases, with 19 bases between the two germline ends. Germline-derived CDR1 and CDR2 are SGHAT and FQNNGV. The CDR3 totals 17 residues. The CDR3 DNA sequence: TGTGCCAGCAGCTTAGGTATAGTTACAGGCGATGGCTACGAGCAGTACTTC. This gives the protein CASSLGIVTGDGYEQYF.

V is TRBV11-2 and J is TRBJ2-3; 12 positions agree with TRBD2. J lost 6 bases, V lost 8 bases, and 6 bases had no gene match. The CDR3 is made up of 14 amino acids. Germline V gene sequence: CDR1 SGHAT, CDR2 FQNNGV. The CDR3 bases are TGTGCCAGCGGAGCCCTAGCGGGGGGGGATACGCAGTATTTT. This gives the protein CASGALAGGDTQYF.

The rearrangement links TRBV18 to TRBJ2-1; D possibly corresponds to TRBD1 (6 bases). V gave up 7 bases and J gave up 8 bases, with 12 bases separating them. CDR3 length: 12 residues. The germline V gene has CDR1 KGHSH and CDR2 LQKENI. CDR3 DNA: TGTGCCAGCTGGGAACAGGGTCATGAGCAGTTCTTC. It is translated as CASWEQGHEQFF.

This chain connects TRBV6-1 to TRBJ1-2; 7 positions match TRBD1. V was pared by 5 bases and J by 4 bases, with 7 bases of the junction left unmatched. The germline gives CDR1 MNHNS, CDR2 SASEGT. This CDR3 contains 14 residues. The CDR3 coding sequence is TGTGCCAGCAGTACAAAGACAGGGTTCTATGGCTACACCTTC. Encoded protein: CASSTKTGFYGYTF.

V and J are TRBV27 and TRBJ1-5; D not resolved. The CDR3 length is 14 residues. V gave up 5 bases and J gave up 0 bases, with 8 bases separating them. Germline V gene sequence: CDR1 MNHEY, CDR2 SMNVEV (reference sequence). In DNA, the CDR3 is TGTGCCAGCAGTCTTCGCGGTAGCAATCAGCCCCAGCATTTT. It is translated as CASSLRGSNQPQHF.

V gene TRBV7-9 combines with J gene TRBJ2-7, with D tentatively TRBD2 (5 bases). Germline V CDR1 and CDR2: SEHNR, FQNEAQ (reference sequence). V lost 8 bases to trimming and J lost 4 bases, with 12 bases between them. CDR3 length: 12 residues. This chain's CDR3 is CASQTTGYEQYF. The CDR3 nucleotides are TGTGCCAGCCAGACAACGGGATACGAGCAGTACTTC.

There are a few counts of this clone. The V call is TRBV2, the J call TRBJ1-2; 11 bases map to TRBD1. Germline loops: CDR1 SNHLY, CDR2 FYNNEI. The CDR3 totals 14 residues. Trimming took 8 bases from V and 6 from J; bases not matched to a gene: 8. CDR3 region: CASDWRGQGDGYTF. For the CDR3, the DNA is TGTGCCAGCGACTGGCGGGGACAGGGGGATGGCTACACCTTC.

The chain links TRBV7-2 to TRBJ2-3, with a possible D match to TRBD2 (7 bases). From germline, CDR1 is SGHTA and CDR2 FQGNSA. V lost 1 base and J 4 bases, leaving 9 bases between the germline ends. CDR3 size: 14 residues. For the CDR3, the DNA is TGTGCCAGCAGCTTAGTGGGGGGGCCAGATACGCAGTATTTT. The encoded protein is CASSLVGGPDTQYF.

The chain recombines TRBV19 with TRBJ2-6; a weak D match, TRBD2 (5 bases). The CDR3 covers 14 residues. Germline CDR1 is LNHDA and CDR2 is SQIVND (reference sequence). Trimming shortened V by 5 bases and J by 2 bases, and 7 bases separated the two germline ends. The CDR3 reads CASSPGAGANVLTF. CDR3 bases: TGTGCCAGTAGTCCCGGGGCTGGGGCCAACGTCCTGACTTTC.

CDR3 DNA: TGTGCCAGCAGCTCCCTCGGACAGGGCCACGAGCAGTACTTC. Amino acids: CASSSLGQGHEQYF. The chain combines TRBV7-9 with TRBJ2-7, with 8 bases identical to TRBD1. This CDR3 contains 14 residues. Trimming removed 4 bases from V and 5 bases from J; junction bases left unmatched: 7. Germline V CDR1 and CDR2: SEHNR, FQNEAQ (reference sequence).

The rearrangement uses TRBV19 and TRBJ1-4; tentatively, D is TRBD1 (5 bases). Deletions cut 4 bases from V and 5 bases from J, with 11 bases between. In germline, CDR1 is LNHDA, CDR2 SQIVND (reference sequence). The CDR3 length is 14 residues. The CDR3: CASSKGAVNEKLFF. CDR3 sequence (DNA): TGTGCCAGTAGTAAAGGGGCCGTGAATGAAAAACTGTTTTTT.

The chain combines TRBV7-9 with TRBJ2-7, with TRBD1 as a possible D gene (6 bases). Per germline, CDR1 SEHNR and CDR2 FQNEAQ (reference sequence). The CDR3 consists of 15 residues. The V end was cut by 5 bases, the J end by 4 bases, with 18 bases between. Written as DNA, the CDR3 is TGTGCCAGCAGCGCTACAGGGCTTAAGGGGTACGAGCAGTACTTC. Residues: CASSATGLKGYEQYF. Full variable domain (rest looked up from reference TRBV7-9 and TRBJ2-7): DTGVSQNPRHKITKRGQNVTFRCDPISEHNRLYWYRQTLGQGPEFLTYFQNEAQLEKSRLLSDRFSAERPKGSFSTLEIQRTEQGDSAMYLCASSATGLKGYEQYFGPGTRLTVT.

The chain recombines TRBV4-1 with TRBJ2-7; D possibly matches TRBD1 or TRBD2 (5 bases each). V dropped 0 bases and J dropped 1 base, with 10 bases sitting between them. The CDR3 length is 15 residues. Germline CDR1 MGHRA, CDR2 YSYEKL. CDR3 DNA sequence: TGCGCCAGCAGCCAAGAGGGACCCCAGTCCTACGAGCAGTACTTC. Translated, it gives CASSQEGPQSYEQYF.

This clone appeared a single time. The gene calls are TRBV28 and TRBJ2-5; 8 bases fit TRBD2. The CDR3 length is 15 residues. The germline CDR1 and CDR2 sequences are MDHEN and SYDVKM. V shed 6 bases and J 8 bases; nucleotides not matched to a gene: 14. The CDR3 protein is CASRLAGHDLDTQYF. The CDR3 DNA is TGTGCCAGCAGGTTAGCGGGACATGATCTTGATACCCAGTACTTC.

The chain carries TRBV6-4 and TRBJ2-3; D assignment may be TRBD1 or TRBD2 (5 bases each). Germline V gene sequence: CDR1 MRHNA, CDR2 SNTAGT. The CDR3 runs 14 residues. The V gene lost 6 bases and the J gene lost 7 bases, with 17 bases spanning the gap. The chain's CDR3 is CASSFGGELYTQYF. Written as DNA, the CDR3 is TGTGCCAGCAGCTTTGGGGGAGAGCTATATACGCAGTATTTT.

In this sample, this clone turned up many times. CDR3 coding DNA: TGTGCCAGCGGGGTCTACGAGCAGTACTTC. This gives the protein CASGVYEQYF. The chain recombines TRBV6-5 with TRBJ2-7; D gene ambiguous. The CDR3 is 10 residues long. CDR1 and CDR2 (germline): MNHEY, SVGAGI. Trimming removed 8 bases at V and 3 bases at J, with 5 bases between.

The CDR3 here is CASSSANTEAFF. For the CDR3, the DNA is TGTGCCAGCAGCTCAGCGAACACTGAAGCTTTCTTT. This chain links TRBV13 with TRBJ1-1; D unresolved. The ends were cut back, 4 bases at V and 1 base at J, with 4 bases in the middle. Germline lookup yields CDR1 PRHDT and CDR2 FYEKMQ (reference sequence). CDR3 length: 12 residues.

The chain employs TRBV6-4 and TRBJ2-3; D gene unclear. The CDR3 covers 13 residues. Trimming cost V 0 bases and J 6 bases, with 7 bases left between them. Germline V CDR1 and CDR2: MRHNA, SNTAGT. The CDR3 here is CASSDSVRDTQYF. The CDR3 DNA is TGTGCCAGCAGTGACTCGGTCAGGGATACGCAGTATTTT.

As to this clone: The sample holds other DNA sequences that translate to the same CDR3. The chain's CDR3 is CASSLGPGGEQYF. In nucleotides, the CDR3 is TGTGCCAGCAGCTTGGGACCAGGTGGCGAGCAGTACTTC. The V call is TRBV5-6, the J call TRBJ2-7; D is uncertain. CDR3 length: 13 amino acids. Trimming removed 0 bases at V and 6 bases at J, with 10 bases between. Germline V lookup: CDR1 SGHDT, CDR2 YYEEEE.

Comment on this clone: This sequence may be a read error, since a much larger clone differs from it by one base. Additional DNA sequences in this sample encode the identical CDR3. The chain recombines TRBV2 with TRBJ2-7, with 9 bases aligning to TRBD1. The CDR3 sequence is 16 residues long. Germline CDR1 SNHLY, CDR2 FYNNEI. V shed 6 bases and J 5 bases; nucleotides not matched to a gene: 14. In DNA, the CDR3 is TGTGCCAGCAGCGAAAACAGGGACAGGGCCCCCCACGAGCAGTACTTC. Protein: CASSENRDRAPHEQYF.

This clone was recorded a few times. The rearrangement links TRBV7-9 to TRBJ2-1; TRBD2 agrees at 11 bases. CDR1 is SEHNR, CDR2 FQNEAQ, per germline (reference sequence). The CDR3 has 16 residues. The ends lost 3 bases at V and 3 bases at J; junction bases unmatched: 4. For the CDR3, the DNA is TGTGCCAGCAGCTTTGGGACTAGCGGACTCTACAATGAGCAGTTCTTC. Protein sequence: CASSFGTSGLYNEQFF. Using reference TRBV7-9 and TRBJ2-1 for the parts outside the CDR3, the full variable domain is DTGVSQNPRHKITKRGQNVTFRCDPISEHNRLYWYRQTLGQGPEFLTYFQNEAQLEKSRLLSDRFSAERPKGSFSTLEIQRTEQGDSAMYLCASSFGTSGLYNEQFFGPGTRLTVL.

The V gene is TRBV6-4, the J gene TRBJ1-6; no firm D call. The germline gives CDR1 MRHNA, CDR2 SNTAGT. The CDR3 is 15 amino acids. Trimming pared 3 bases from V and 5 bases from J, leaving 11 bases between. The CDR3 spells CASSDGKADNSPLHF. CDR3 sequence (DNA): TGTGCCAGCAGTGATGGAAAGGCAGATAATTCACCCCTCCACTTT.

This clone is termed medium-sized. The V and J genes are TRBV11-3 and TRBJ2-4; the match to TRBD2 covers 9 bases. Germline CDR1 SGHNT, CDR2 YENEEA. The V segment lost 1 base and the J segment 7 bases; nucleotides outside the gene matches: 5. The length of the CDR3 is 15 residues. As DNA, the CDR3 is TGTGCCAGCAGCTTAGGGGCGGGAGGGCGGAACATTCAGTACTTC. It specifies CASSLGAGGRNIQYF. Full variable domain (remainder filled in from reference TRBV11-3 and TRBJ2-4): EAGVVQSPRYKIIEKKQPVAFWCNPISGHNTLYWYLQNLGQGPELLIRYENEEAVDDSQLPKDRFSAERLKGVDSTLKIQPAELGDSAVYLCASSLGAGGRNIQYFGAGTRLSVL.